The rows below give T cell receptor beta chains drawn from one sample of a study of shared clonotypes between healthy human individuals. Some clones are missing from TCRdb's copy, which holds only in-frame ones; the method was immunoSEQ multiplex PCR. This repertoire shows about 1 million clones, about 77% found once; its top ten account for roughly 1.5%. Input material: memory CD4+ T cells sorted from blood. The receptor set was obtained from a man between 18 and 35 years old in good health. The CDR3 runs from the conserved cysteine through the conserved F or W. A D gene is named only where the DNA matches it firmly. Size is stated for part of the rows, as once, few or many counts, or as a class when the clone is expanded.

j_call clone_size v_call d_call cdr3_nt cdr3_aa
TRBJ2-1 few TRBV11-3 . TGTGCCAGCAGCCTGGGGCAGGGCACCTACAATGAGCAGTTCTTC CASSLGQGTYNEQFF
TRBJ1-2 . TRBV5-1 TRBD1 TGCGCCAGCAGCTGGCCACCGGGACAGGGAGTAGGCTACACCTTC CASSWPPGQGVGYTF
TRBJ1-6 . TRBV5-1 TRBD1 TGCGCCAGCTCTGGGAGGGGGCTAGAGGATTCACCCCTCCACTTT CASSGRGLEDSPLHF
TRBJ2-1 . TRBV7-8 . TGTGCCAGCAGCTTTATGGCTGCAGATTGGAATGAGCAGTTCTTC CASSFMAADWNEQFF
TRBJ2-2 . TRBV30 . TGTGCCTGGAGAGCAGGGAAGAACACCGGGGAGCTGTTTTTT CAWRAGKNTGELFF
TRBJ2-3 . TRBV14 TRBD2 TGTGCCAGCAGCTCCTTTAGCGGGGGCACAGATACGCAGTATTTT CASSSFSGGTDTQYF
TRBJ2-5 . TRBV5-4 . TGTGCCAGCAGCCCCGACGGAGGCGGGACAGAGACCCAGTACTTC CASSPDGGGTETQYF
TRBJ2-3 . TRBV5-1 . TGCGCCAGCAGCTTAGCAACCAACCCCACAGATACGCAGTATTTT CASSLATNPTDTQYF
TRBJ2-2 . TRBV7-9 . TGTGCCAGCAGCCCTCCGGTAGCCGGGGAGCTGTTTTTT CASSPPVAGELFF
TRBJ2-7 . TRBV4-1 . TGCGCCAGCAGCCAAGATCCGGCTAGCGCCGTACAGGAGCAGTACTTC CASSQDPASAVQEQYF
TRBJ2-5 . TRBV6-1 . TGTGCCAGCAGTGGGGGTCAGATCCAAGAGACCCAGTACTTC CASSGGQIQETQYF
TRBJ1-4 many TRBV6-6 . TGTGCCAGCAGTTACATTTTTTCGGAAAAACTGTTTTTT CASSYIFSEKLFF
TRBJ2-4 . TRBV2 . TGTGCCAGCAGTGACCCCGGGTGGGACGAACTAAAAAACATTCAGTACTTC CASSDPGWDELKNIQYF
TRBJ2-2 . TRBV30 . TGTGCCTGGAGTGTGTCACACAACACCGGGGAGCTGTTTTTT CAWSVSHNTGELFF
TRBJ2-1 . TRBV5-1 TRBD1 TGCGCCAGCAGCTTGGGGGGACAGGGGCCCCTAGATCGGAATGAGCAGTTCTTC CASSLGGQGPLDRNEQFF
TRBJ2-7 . TRBV6-1 . TGTGCCAGCAGGGTAGGAGACAGGCGTAACGAGCAGTACTTC CASRVGDRRNEQYF
TRBJ1-1 . TRBV11-2 . TGTGCCAGCAGCTTAGCCCCCGGGGGGGGTAGAGCTTTCTTT CASSLAPGGGRAFF
TRBJ1-2 . TRBV27 . TGTGCCAGCAGCTTCAGCGCGGGGGCGCGTGGCTACACCTTC CASSFSAGARGYTF
TRBJ1-1 once TRBV20-1 . TGCAGTGCTCCGGAGAACACTGAAGCTTTCTTT CSAPENTEAFF
TRBJ2-6 . TRBV10-3 . TGTGCCATCAGTGGCCATCTAAGCTCTGGGGCCAACGTCCTGACTTTC CAISGHLSSGANVLTF
TRBJ1-5 . TRBV6-1 TRBD1 TGTGCCAGCAGTGATCAGGGGGCAAGTCAGCCCCAGCATTTT CASSDQGASQPQHF
TRBJ2-7 once TRBV10-3 TRBD2 TGTGCCATCAGTGCGGGGGGCTCCTACGAGCAGTACTTC CAISAGGSYEQYF
TRBJ1-5 few TRBV27 . TGTGCCAGCAGTTTGGCGGGGTCCAATCAGCCCCAGCATTTT CASSLAGSNQPQHF
TRBJ2-1 . TRBV7-2 TRBD2 TGTGCCAGCAGCCGGGGACTAGCGGCAAACAATGAGCAGTTCTTC CASSRGLAANNEQFF
TRBJ2-5 few TRBV5-1 . TGCGCCAGCAGCTTGGGGACACCCGACGTTTGGGCCCAGTACTTC CASSLGTPDVWAQYF
TRBJ2-2 . TRBV4-3 TRBD1 TGCGCCAGCAGCCGGAACGACAGGGGGCTGTACACCGGGGAGCTGTTTTTT CASSRNDRGLYTGELFF
TRBJ2-7 . TRBV7-6 . TGTGCCAGCAGCTTAAACCCATTATTCCCCAACGAGCAGTACTTC CASSLNPLFPNEQYF
TRBJ1-5 . TRBV18 . TGTGCCAGCTCACCAGGGAATCAGCCCCAGCATTTT CASSPGNQPQHF
TRBJ2-5 . TRBV7-9 . TGTGCCAGCAGCCTACCTTACGGTACCAAAGAGACCCAGTACTTC CASSLPYGTKETQYF
TRBJ2-1 . TRBV2 TRBD2 TGTGCCAGCAGTACCCTAGCGGGGGGCACGAATGAGCAGTTCTTC CASSTLAGGTNEQFF
TRBJ1-5 . TRBV18 TRBD1 TGTGCCAGCTCACTCGGACAGGCCGACAATCAGCCCCAGCATTTT CASSLGQADNQPQHF
TRBJ2-2 few TRBV9 . TGTGCCAGCAGCGTAGAGCTTGCGGGGAGCACCGGGGAGCTGTTTTTT CASSVELAGSTGELFF
TRBJ2-7 . TRBV5-4 . TGTGCCAGCAGCTTGGACGGGTCGCGGTACGAGCAGTACTTC CASSLDGSRYEQYF
TRBJ1-3 once TRBV7-2 . TGTGCCAGCAGCTTATATCAGAGAAAGTCTGGAAACACCATATATTTT CASSLYQRKSGNTIYF
TRBJ1-3 . TRBV10-3 . TGTGCCATCAGGACCGAGGGAAACACCATATATTTT CAIRTEGNTIYF
TRBJ2-2 . TRBV5-1 . TGCGCCAGCAGCTTGGACGGATGGACCGGGGAGCTGTTTTTT CASSLDGWTGELFF
TRBJ2-5 . TRBV18 . TGTGCCAGCTCACCACGGGCGGAGACCCAGTACTTC CASSPRAETQYF
TRBJ2-3 once TRBV19 . TGTGCCAGTAGTAGCCACAGGACCACAGATACGCAGTATTTT CASSSHRTTDTQYF
TRBJ2-3 . TRBV5-1 TRBD2 TGCGCCAGCAGTTGGACTAGTACCGATACGCAGTATTTT CASSWTSTDTQYF
TRBJ2-2 few TRBV9 TRBD1 TGTGCCAGCAGCCCAGGGGGCTTCCCCGGGGAGCTGTTTTTT CASSPGGFPGELFF